A single sample is the source of the 20 T cell receptor beta chains below, sequenced in a study of glioma-infiltrating T cells after dendritic cell vaccination. Measured with immunoSEQ multiplex PCR; TCRdb has only the in-frame clones, and not every one. There are tens of thousands of clones in the sample; approximately 84% occur only once, and 7.8% lies in the top ten. This specimen consisted of blood, obtained before dendritic cell vaccination. The receptors originated from a human donor with glioblastoma.

The chain is built from TRBV9 and TRBJ2-7; 10 bases fit TRBD1. Germline V gene lookup returns CDR1 SGDLS and CDR2 YYNGEE. The CDR3 is 15 amino acids. Trimming took 4 bases from V and 1 from J; bases not matched to a gene: 5. Written as DNA, the CDR3 is TGTGCCAGCAGCCCCAGACAGGGGGCTTCCTACGAGCAGTACTTC. Translation: CASSPRQGASYEQYF.

The chain is built from TRBV30 and TRBJ2-7; a weak D match, TRBD2 (6 bases). Per germline, CDR1 GTSNPN and CDR2 SVGIG (reference sequence). V was pared by 4 bases and J by 1 base, with 20 bases between. CDR3 length: 16 residues. The CDR3 sequence is CAWTNGGAGKSYEQYF. As DNA, the CDR3 is TGTGCCTGGACCAACGGTGGGGCGGGGAAGTCCTACGAGCAGTACTTC.

This chain joins TRBV11-3 and TRBJ1-2; possibly TRBD1 for D (5 bases). Germline V gives CDR1 SGHNT, CDR2 YENEEA. The CDR3 has 15 residues. Trimming took 5 bases from V and 0 from J, leaving 13 bases between them. The CDR3 coding sequence is TGTGCCAGCAGCCCCCTGACAGTAACTAACTATGGCTACACCTTC. Translated, it gives CASSPLTVTNYGYTF. Supplemented by reference TRBV11-3 and TRBJ1-2, the full variable domain reads EAGVVQSPRYKIIEKKQPVAFWCNPISGHNTLYWYLQNLGQGPELLIRYENEEAVDDSQLPKDRFSAERLKGVDSTLKIQPAELGDSAVYLCASSPLTVTNYGYTFGSGTRLTVV.

The chain recombines TRBV9 with TRBJ2-5; 7 bases fit TRBD2. The CDR3 has 15 amino acids. Germline loops: CDR1 SGDLS, CDR2 YYNGEE. Trimming cost V 0 bases and J 0 bases; bases outside gene matches: 2. The DNA of the CDR3 is TGTGCCAGCAGCGTAGGAGCGGGGCACCAAGAGACCCAGTACTTC. Protein sequence: CASSVGAGHQETQYF.

This clone was counted a few times. V and J are TRBV18 and TRBJ1-1; possibly TRBD1 for D (6 bases). There are 14 residues in the CDR3. V shed 2 bases and J shed 8 bases, with 15 bases lying between them. Looked up from germline, CDR1 is KGHSH and CDR2 is LQKENI. CDR3: CASSPTRDTPEAFF. CDR3 DNA sequence: TGTGCCAGCTCACCAACCCGGGACACTCCAGAAGCTTTCTTT.

This chain uses TRBV9 with TRBJ1-5; 7 bases map to TRBD1. The J segment lost 6 bases and the V segment lost 3 bases, leaving 9 bases of the junction unmatched. The length of the CDR3 is 15 residues. Germline loops: CDR1 SGDLS, CDR2 YYNGEE. CDR3 region: CASSATGFGGQPQHF. In DNA, the CDR3 is TGTGCCAGCAGCGCGACAGGGTTTGGGGGTCAGCCCCAGCATTTT.

The chain recombines TRBV27 with TRBJ2-7, with D tentatively TRBD2 (5 bases). Trimming took off 5 bases at V and 6 bases at J, with 8 bases between the two ends. CDR3 size: 11 residues. Germline V gene sequence: CDR1 MNHEY, CDR2 SMNVEV (reference sequence). The CDR3: CASSRGFEQYF. In nucleotides, the CDR3 is TGTGCCAGCAGTCGAGGGTTCGAGCAGTACTTC.

The chain uses TRBV19 and TRBJ2-5, with D uncertain. Trimming stripped 3 bases from V and 5 bases from J, with 4 bases between. This CDR3 comprises 11 residues. The V gene's germline CDR1 is LNHDA and CDR2 SQIVND (reference sequence). The chain's CDR3 is CASSIRETQYF. CDR3 bases: TGTGCCAGTAGTATCCGGGAGACCCAGTACTTC.

The chain joins TRBV19 to TRBJ2-1; weak D call: TRBD2 (5 bases). The CDR3 contains 13 residues. Germline CDR1 LNHDA, CDR2 SQIVND (reference sequence). Trimming left V 8 bases short and J 4 bases short, with 12 bases between. CDR3 in amino acids: CASSQTGYNEQFF. Written as DNA, the CDR3 is TGTGCCAGTTCACAGACGGGGTACAATGAGCAGTTCTTC. The full variable domain, rest sourced from reference TRBV19 and TRBJ2-1, is DGGITQSPKYLFRKEGQNVTLSCEQNLNHDAMYWYRQDPGQGLRLIYYSQIVNDFQKGDIAEGYSVSREKKESFPLTVTSAQKNPTAFYLCASSQTGYNEQFFGPGTRLTVL.

The rearrangement joins TRBV15 to TRBJ2-3; D ambiguous. Looked up from germline, CDR1 is LNHNV and CDR2 is YYDKDF (reference sequence). Trimming removed 4 bases from V and 3 bases from J, with 5 bases in between. There are 12 residues in the CDR3. CDR3 region: CATSKLTDTQYF. In nucleotides, the CDR3 is TGTGCCACCAGCAAATTAACAGATACGCAGTATTTT.

The chain combines TRBV28 with TRBJ2-7, with 10 bases matching TRBD1. V was pared by 5 bases and J by 2 bases, with 9 bases of the junction left unmatched. The CDR3 is 16 amino acids. In germline, CDR1 is MDHEN, CDR2 SYDVKM. CDR3 sequence: CASSRIGTGETYEQYF. For the CDR3, the DNA is TGTGCCAGCAGTAGGATCGGGACAGGGGAAACCTACGAGCAGTACTTC. The full variable domain, its missing parts supplied by reference TRBV28 and TRBJ2-7, is DVKVTQSSRYLVKRTGEKVFLECVQDMDHENMFWYRQDPGLGLRLIYFSYDVKMKEKGDIPEGYSVSREKKERFSLILESASTNQTSMYLCASSRIGTGETYEQYFGPGTRLTVT.

The V and J genes are TRBV10-1 and TRBJ2-3, with a possible D match to TRBD2 (5 bases). The V end lost 4 bases, the J end lost 1 base, and 39 bases lay between the germline ends. CDR1 and CDR2 (germline): WNHNN, SYGVQD (reference sequence). CDR3 length: 24 residues. The CDR3 is CASSVLASRSGERQKKIGTDTQYF. The DNA of the CDR3 is TGCGCCAGCAGTGTTTTGGCCTCCCGGAGTGGGGAGAGACAAAAAAAGATTGGCACAGATACGCAGTATTTT.

This clone came up a few times. The junction departs from the called germline gene at one end, perhaps through a read error. The chain links TRBV4-1 to TRBJ1-2, with D possibly matching TRBD1 (6 bases). The CDR3 is 12 amino acids. Germline V gene lookup returns CDR1 MGHRA and CDR2 YSYEKL. As DNA, the CDR3 is TGTGCCAGCAGCCAAAACAGGGACGGCTACACCTTC. Translating gives CASSQNRDGYTF.

The chain has TRBV6-1 and TRBJ1-1, with 7 bases identical to TRBD1. Losses at the gene ends were 3 bases for V and 11 bases for J; bases not matched to a gene: 9. The CDR3 spans 13 residues. Germline V lookup: CDR1 MNHNS, CDR2 SASEGT. CDR3 DNA: TGTGCCAGCAGTGAGACTTACACAGGGGCGGCTTTCTTT. This codes for CASSETYTGAAFF.

This sequence joins TRBV9 and TRBJ2-3; 8 bases align to TRBD2. Trimming at V came to 0 bases and at J to 4 bases, leaving 7 bases not matched to a gene. The CDR3 loop spans 16 amino acids. The germline CDR1 and CDR2 sequences are SGDLS and YYNGEE. The CDR3 reads CASSVAAGGGPDTQYF. The CDR3 coding sequence is TGTGCCAGCAGCGTAGCCGCCGGGGGGGGCCCAGATACGCAGTATTTT.

J is TRBJ2-6 and V is TRBV19; D is possibly TRBD1 (6 bases). Germline assignment: CDR1 LNHDA and CDR2 SQIVND (reference sequence). This CDR3 contains 16 residues. V dropped 3 bases and J dropped 0 bases, with 9 bases sitting between them. CDR3 region: CASSMGAGSGANVLTF. The CDR3 DNA sequence: TGTGCCAGTAGTATGGGGGCGGGCTCTGGGGCCAACGTCCTGACTTTC. Variable domain in full (rest from reference TRBV19 and TRBJ2-6): DGGITQSPKYLFRKEGQNVTLSCEQNLNHDAMYWYRQDPGQGLRLIYYSQIVNDFQKGDIAEGYSVSREKKESFPLTVTSAQKNPTAFYLCASSMGAGSGANVLTFGAGSRLTVL.

This rearrangement joins TRBV27 to TRBJ2-3; TRBD1 agrees at 8 bases. The V segment lost 7 bases and the J segment 6 bases; nucleotides outside the gene matches: 9. The germline gives CDR1 MNHEY, CDR2 SMNVEV (reference sequence). The CDR3 loop spans 14 amino acids. CDR3: CASTSDRELDTQYF. CDR3 sequence (DNA): TGTGCCAGCACCTCGGACAGGGAGTTGGATACGCAGTATTTT.

The chain has TRBV19 and TRBJ1-4, with D possibly being TRBD1 (6 bases). Trimming stripped 4 bases from V and 8 bases from J, with 11 bases between. The CDR3 is made up of 13 amino acids. Germline V CDR1 and CDR2: LNHDA, SQIVND (reference sequence). Here the CDR3 reads CASSKGGLEKLFF. In nucleotides, the CDR3 is TGTGCCAGTAGTAAGGGGGGGCTAGAAAAACTGTTTTTT.

This clone was counted a few times. The chain recombines TRBV11-2 with TRBJ1-3; D remains unclear. V was cut by 0 bases and J by 2 bases, with 8 bases left in between. Germline-derived CDR1 and CDR2 are SGHAT and FQNNGV. The CDR3 is 15 residues long. The CDR3 here is CASSLDLFAGNTIYF. CDR3 bases: TGTGCCAGCAGCTTAGATTTATTTGCTGGAAACACCATATATTTT.

The chain recombines TRBV4-3 with TRBJ2-1; D gene ambiguous. Germline V gene lookup returns CDR1 LGHNA and CDR2 YSLEER. Trimming took 1 base from V and 4 from J, leaving 20 bases between them. The CDR3 runs 18 residues. The CDR3, as DNA: TGCGCCAGCAGCCAAGTGGCAGGTAATCCTCTTGGGTACAATGAGCAGTTCTTC. Protein: CASSQVAGNPLGYNEQFF.